A single sample is the source of the 21 T cell receptor beta chains below, sequenced in a study of cytomegalovirus exposure and HLA in healthy donors (dated by TCRdb to 2016 to 2017). Library preparation employed the immunoSEQ multiplex PCR assay. The multiplex PCR relied on a mix of 60 forward primers for TCR Vbeta segments and 13 reverse primers for TCR Jbeta segments. TCRdb retrieved this table from immuneACCESS and kept in-frame rearrangements only. Not all clones are present; in checked studies, unresolved V genes account for under half, and no reason is known for the remainder. Counted in this sample were under 100,000 clones; approximately 83% of them appeared once. 3% of the sample is in the top ten clones. The specimen sequenced was PBMCs. The receptors were gathered from a man aged 40-55 years in good health and CMV-seronegative.

This sequence joins TRBV6-5 and TRBJ2-5, with D maybe TRBD1 (7 bases). The CDR3 consists of 13 residues. V lost 3 bases to trimming and J lost 7 bases, with 12 bases between them. CDR1 is MNHEY and CDR2 is SVGAGI in the germline V gene. The CDR3 bases are TGTGCCAGCAGTTATATCCAGGGGGGGACCCAGTACTTC. Encoded protein: CASSYIQGGTQYF.

The genes are TRBV10-3 and TRBJ2-7; TRBD1 matches at 7 bases. The germline CDR1 and CDR2 sequences are ENHRY and SYGVKD. CDR3 length: 18 residues. Losses at the gene ends were 1 base for V and 7 bases for J; bases not matched to a gene: 19. In DNA form, the CDR3 reads TGTGCCATCAGTGAGTTTATGCCTGTGGGTGACAGGGCTGGTGAGCAGTACTTC. This sequence encodes CAISEFMPVGDRAGEQYF.

V usage is TRBV30 and J usage is TRBJ1-4; TRBD1 might be the D (6 bases). CDR1 and CDR2 from the germline V gene are GTSNPN and SVGIG (reference sequence). CDR3 length: 17 residues. The V gene lost 0 bases and the J gene lost 0 bases, with 14 bases spanning the gap. CDR3 coding DNA: TGTGCCTGGAGTGTGGCGACAGGATGGGCAACTAATGAAAAACTGTTTTTT. It encodes CAWSVATGWATNEKLFF.

The genes are TRBV4-3 and TRBJ1-2, with D perhaps TRBD1 (5 bases). Between the trimmed V and J ends, which lost 4 bases and 8 bases, there was a span of 14 bases. The CDR3 covers 13 residues. Germline V gives CDR1 LGHNA, CDR2 YSLEER. This chain's CDR3 is CASSPPGRSGYTF. The CDR3, as DNA: TGCGCCAGCAGCCCCCCAGGGAGGTCGGGCTACACCTTC.

CDR3 in DNA: TGTGCCAGCAGATTCACAGGGAGCTCCTATAATTCACCCCTCCACTTT. It yields the protein CASRFTGSSYNSPLHF. The chain uses TRBV27 and TRBJ1-6, with D maybe TRBD1 (6 bases). Germline CDR1 is MNHEY and CDR2 is SMNVEV (reference sequence). Trimming removed 6 bases at V and 0 bases at J, with 12 bases between. The CDR3 contains 16 residues.

The rearrangement joins TRBV14 to TRBJ2-3; tentatively, D is TRBD1 (5 bases). Trimming removed 0 bases at V and 2 bases at J, with 18 bases between. Germline V gene sequence: CDR1 SGHDN, CDR2 FVKESK. CDR3 size: 18 residues. The CDR3 DNA sequence: TGTGCCAGCAGCCAAGATGGTGACAGCCCGCCCTACACAGATACGCAGTATTTT. Translated: CASSQDGDSPPYTDTQYF.

The chain joins TRBV4-1 to TRBJ1-3; D perhaps matches TRBD1 (6 bases). Trimming cost V 2 bases and J 3 bases, with 20 bases left between them. The CDR3 is 18 residues long. Germline lookup yields CDR1 MGHRA and CDR2 YSYEKL. CDR3 region: CASSQRNREYTGGNTIYF. CDR3 nucleotides: TGCGCCAGCAGCCAAAGGAACAGGGAATATACTGGTGGAAACACCATATATTTT.

This rearrangement joins TRBV9 to TRBJ2-2; the match to TRBD2 covers 8 bases. The CDR3 sequence is 12 residues long. V gave up 10 bases and J gave up 5 bases; unmatched junction bases: 4. Germline V gene sequence: CDR1 SGDLS, CDR2 YYNGEE. CDR3 protein: CARGGQTGELFF. The CDR3 region has the DNA TGTGCCCGGGGGGGGCAGACCGGGGAGCTGTTTTTT. The variable domain in full, with the rest retrieved from reference TRBV9 and TRBJ2-2, is DSGVTQTPKHLITATGQRVTLRCSPRSGDLSVYWYQQSLDQGLQFLIQYYNGEERAKGNILERFSAQQFPDLHSELNLSSLELGDSALYFCARGGQTGELFFGEGSRLTVL.

J is TRBJ2-1 and V is TRBV19; 11 nucleotides align to TRBD2. With 2 bases clipped from V and 7 bases from J, the junction kept 7 bases outside the gene matches. Per germline, CDR1 LNHDA and CDR2 SQIVND (reference sequence). The CDR3 extends over 16 amino acids. CDR3 sequence reads: CASSIQTSGTPNEQFF. The CDR3, as DNA: TGTGCCAGTAGTATACAGACTAGCGGGACCCCTAATGAGCAGTTCTTC.

This chain uses TRBV19 with TRBJ1-2; 7 bases match TRBD1. The CDR3 extends over 15 amino acids. Germline CDR1 and CDR2: LNHDA and SQIVND (reference sequence). Trimming removed 7 bases from V and 0 bases from J; junction bases left unmatched: 8. The DNA of the CDR3 is TGTGCCAGTACCATGGGGGACAGAACTAACTATGGCTACACCTTC. The encoded protein is CASTMGDRTNYGYTF.

Here the CDR3 reads CASSDRGANYGYTF. CDR3 nucleotides: TGTGCCAGCAGTGATAGGGGCGCTAACTATGGCTACACCTTC. The chain links TRBV2 to TRBJ1-2; weak D call: TRBD1 (5 bases). CDR3 length: 14 amino acids. The germline CDR1 and CDR2 sequences are SNHLY and FYNNEI. V shed 3 bases and J shed 0 bases, with 8 bases lying between them.

This chain connects TRBV30 to TRBJ1-3, with a possible D match to TRBD1 (6 bases). CDR1 and CDR2 (germline): GTSNPN, SVGIG (reference sequence). The CDR3 covers 14 residues. Between the trimmed V and J ends, which lost 4 bases and 2 bases, there was a span of 12 bases. CDR3 protein: CAWNQGNPGNTIYF. The CDR3 region has the DNA TGTGCCTGGAATCAGGGGAATCCTGGAAACACCATATATTTT.

V usage is TRBV28 and J usage is TRBJ2-3, with TRBD1 identical over 10 bases. Germline lookup yields CDR1 MDHEN and CDR2 SYDVKM. V was pared by 8 bases and J by 4 bases, with 12 bases of the junction left unmatched. The length of the CDR3 is 16 residues. In DNA, the CDR3 is TGTGCCAGCTACTCTGGAGGGGACAGGGGCTCAGATACGCAGTATTTT. It yields the protein CASYSGGDRGSDTQYF.

The CDR3 DNA follows: TGCGCCAGCAGCTTGAGAGGAGGGCAGGGGGACTACGAGCAGTACTTC. It encodes CASSLRGGQGDYEQYF. The chain links TRBV5-1 to TRBJ2-7, with a weak D call TRBD1 (7 bases). V was shortened by 1 base and J by 3 bases, with 17 bases between the two germline ends. The germline CDR1 and CDR2 sequences are SGHRS and YFSETQ. CDR3 length: 16 amino acids.

The chain has TRBV7-9 and TRBJ1-2, with 9 positions matching TRBD1. This CDR3 has 16 amino acids. Germline CDR1 is SEHNR and CDR2 is FQNEAQ (reference sequence). Trimming at V came to 1 base and at J to 4 bases, leaving 7 bases not matched to a gene. CDR3 in DNA: TGTGCCAGCAGCTTAGGCCCACAGGGGGCCAGCTATGGCTACACCTTC. Translated: CASSLGPQGASYGYTF.

The chain recombines TRBV27 with TRBJ2-3; TRBD1 might be the D (5 bases). There are 15 residues in the CDR3. V shed 5 bases and J shed 3 bases, with 15 bases lying between them. CDR1 is MNHEY, CDR2 SMNVEV, per germline (reference sequence). The CDR3 loop is CASSPEQESTDTQYF. CDR3 in DNA: TGTGCCAGCAGTCCGGAACAGGAATCGACAGATACGCAGTATTTT.

The chain couples TRBV5-1 to TRBJ1-5; no clear D gene. V lost 2 bases to trimming and J lost 0 bases, with 9 bases between them. CDR1 and CDR2 (germline): SGHRS, YFSETQ. CDR3 length equals 15 residues. CDR3: CASSLYGFSNQPQHF. The CDR3 DNA reads as TGCGCCAGCAGCTTATATGGCTTTAGCAATCAGCCCCAGCATTTT.

The V gene is TRBV6-5, the J gene TRBJ1-6; 7 positions match TRBD1. Germline trimming cut 7 bases from V and 4 bases from J; bases unmatched to any gene: 7. This CDR3 is built from 15 residues. Per the germline V gene, CDR1 is MNHEY and CDR2 is SVGAGI. The CDR3 is CASNVGQAYNSPLHF. The DNA for the CDR3 is TGTGCCAGCAACGTTGGACAGGCTTATAATTCACCCCTCCACTTT.

The chain couples TRBV9 to TRBJ1-5; TRBD1 might be the D (5 bases). V gave up 4 bases and J gave up 7 bases, with 18 bases separating them. The CDR3 consists of 15 residues. Germline V gene sequence: CDR1 SGDLS, CDR2 YYNGEE. CDR3 bases: TGTGCCAGCAGCCCGGGGGGGGGATCGGGGCAGCCCCAGCATTTT. It yields the protein CASSPGGGSGQPQHF.

This chain links TRBV5-4 with TRBJ2-3, with D uncertain. In germline, CDR1 is SGHNT, CDR2 YYREEE (reference sequence). Trimming took 4 bases from V and 0 from J, leaving 6 bases between them. The CDR3 length is 13 residues. CDR3 sequence: CASSATSTDTQYF. CDR3 nucleotides: TGTGCCAGCAGCGCCACAAGCACAGATACGCAGTATTTT.

This clone occurred a few times. The chain employs TRBV2 and TRBJ1-1, with D uncertain. The CDR3 has 14 amino acids. Per the germline V gene, CDR1 is SNHLY and CDR2 is FYNNEI. V was pared by 9 bases and J by 3 bases, with 17 bases between. Written as DNA, the CDR3 is TGTGCCAGGCTAAACCAGCCTAGTGACACTGAAGCTTTCTTT. It is translated as CARLNQPSDTEAFF.